The clone carrying this T cell receptor beta chain was seen only a few times. No antigen is known for it. This entry belongs to a study of neurological immune-mediated disorders. Regarding time point: longitudinal time-point 2. TCRdb called the 5' RACE reads again in MiXCR, with one record for every CDR3 protein. The sample includes some 80,000 distinct CDR3 sequences, 5.8% of them seen just once. Study findings and constraints: While HTLV-1-associated myelopathy showed the greatest TCR clonal expansion, multiple sclerosis showed the least, falling below healthy controls.

V gave up 3 bases and J gave up 6 bases, with 14 bases separating them. CDR3 size: 14 residues. The receptor comes from a woman aged 60-75 years with multiple sclerosis. Sequenced: PBMCs. J is TRBJ1-2 and V is TRBV12-3 or TRBV12-4, with D maybe TRBD1 (5 bases). The CDR3: CASSFGGSVDGYTF. As DNA, the CDR3 is TGTGCCAGCAGTTTTGGGGGGTCGGTTGATGGCTACACCTTC.